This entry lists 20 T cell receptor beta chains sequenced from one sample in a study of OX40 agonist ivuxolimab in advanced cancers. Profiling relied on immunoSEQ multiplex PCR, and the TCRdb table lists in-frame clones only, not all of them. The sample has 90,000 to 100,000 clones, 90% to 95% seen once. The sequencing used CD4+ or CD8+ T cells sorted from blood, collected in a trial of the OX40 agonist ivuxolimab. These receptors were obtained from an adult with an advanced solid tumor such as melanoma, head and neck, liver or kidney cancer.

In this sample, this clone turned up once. Here the CDR3 DNA reads TGTGCCAGCAGCGAGGACAGGGGGCGTGAAAAACTGTTTTTT. This encodes CASSEDRGREKLFF. The V gene is TRBV7-2, the J gene TRBJ1-4; 11 positions match TRBD1. V dropped 5 bases and J dropped 7; count of bases not matched to a gene: 3. The CDR3 consists of 14 residues. CDR1 and CDR2 (germline): SGHTA, FQGNSA.

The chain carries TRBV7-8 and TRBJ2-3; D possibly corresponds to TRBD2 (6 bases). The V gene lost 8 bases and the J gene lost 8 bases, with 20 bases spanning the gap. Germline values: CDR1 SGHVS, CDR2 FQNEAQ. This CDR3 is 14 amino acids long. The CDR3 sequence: CASSKPGEKTTQYF. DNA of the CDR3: TGTGCCAGCTCAAAGCCGGGAGAAAAAACTACGCAGTATTTT. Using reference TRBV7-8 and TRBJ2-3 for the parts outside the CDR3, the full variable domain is GAGVSQSPRYKVAKRGQDVALRCDPISGHVSLFWYQQALGQGPEFLTYFQNEAQLDKSGLPSDRFFAERPEGSVSTLKIQRTQQEDSAVYLCASSKPGEKTTQYFGPGTRLTVL.

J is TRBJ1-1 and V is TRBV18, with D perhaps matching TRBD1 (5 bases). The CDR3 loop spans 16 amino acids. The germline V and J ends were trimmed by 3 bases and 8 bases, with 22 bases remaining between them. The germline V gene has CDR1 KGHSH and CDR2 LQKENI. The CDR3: CASSPPSSGIHREAFF. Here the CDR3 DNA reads TGTGCCAGCTCACCCCCCAGTTCGGGTATTCACAGGGAAGCTTTCTTT.

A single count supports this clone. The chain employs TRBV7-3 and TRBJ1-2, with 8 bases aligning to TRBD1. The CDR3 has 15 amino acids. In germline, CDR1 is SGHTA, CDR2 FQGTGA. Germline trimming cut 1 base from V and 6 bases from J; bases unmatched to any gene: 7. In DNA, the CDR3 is TGTGCCAGCAGCTTAAATGGACAGGGCTCTGATGGCTACACCTTC. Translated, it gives CASSLNGQGSDGYTF.

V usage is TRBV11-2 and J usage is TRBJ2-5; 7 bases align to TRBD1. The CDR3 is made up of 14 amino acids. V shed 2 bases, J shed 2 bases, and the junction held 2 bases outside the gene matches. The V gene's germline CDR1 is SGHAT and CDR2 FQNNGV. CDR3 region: CASSLQGVQETQYF. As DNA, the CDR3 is TGTGCCAGCAGCTTACAGGGGGTACAAGAGACCCAGTACTTC.

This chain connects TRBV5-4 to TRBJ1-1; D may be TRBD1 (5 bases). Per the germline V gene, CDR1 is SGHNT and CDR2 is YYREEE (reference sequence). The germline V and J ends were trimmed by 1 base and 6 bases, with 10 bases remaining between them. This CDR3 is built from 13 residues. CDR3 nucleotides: TGTGCCAGCAGCTTGCAGGGATCTCCTGAAGCTTTCTTT. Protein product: CASSLQGSPEAFF.

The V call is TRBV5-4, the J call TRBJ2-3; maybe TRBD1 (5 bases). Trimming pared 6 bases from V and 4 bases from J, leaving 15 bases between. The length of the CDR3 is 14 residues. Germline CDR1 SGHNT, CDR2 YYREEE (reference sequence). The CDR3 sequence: CASTSVEGADTQYF. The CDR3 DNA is TGTGCCAGCACCTCCGTAGAAGGGGCAGATACGCAGTATTTT.

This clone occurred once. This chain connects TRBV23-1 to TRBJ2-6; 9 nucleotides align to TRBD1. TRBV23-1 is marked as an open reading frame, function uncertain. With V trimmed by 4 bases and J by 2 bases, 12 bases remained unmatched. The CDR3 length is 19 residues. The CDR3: CASSPPTGTGRPGANVLTF. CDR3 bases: TGCGCCAGCAGTCCCCCTACCGGGACAGGGAGGCCTGGGGCCAACGTCCTGACTTTC.

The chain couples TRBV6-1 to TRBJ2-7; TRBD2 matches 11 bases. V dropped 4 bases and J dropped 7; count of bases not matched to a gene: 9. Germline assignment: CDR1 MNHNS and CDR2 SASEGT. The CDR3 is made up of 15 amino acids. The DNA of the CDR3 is TGTGCCAGCAGTGGCGGACTAGCGGGCAGGGGGGAGCAGTACTTC. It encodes CASSGGLAGRGEQYF.

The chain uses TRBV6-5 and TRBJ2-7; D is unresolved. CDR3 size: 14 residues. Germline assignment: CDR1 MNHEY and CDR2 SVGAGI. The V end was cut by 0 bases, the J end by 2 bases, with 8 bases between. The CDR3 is CASSYSGRTYEQYF. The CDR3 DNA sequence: TGTGCCAGCAGTTACTCGGGTCGAACCTACGAGCAGTACTTC.

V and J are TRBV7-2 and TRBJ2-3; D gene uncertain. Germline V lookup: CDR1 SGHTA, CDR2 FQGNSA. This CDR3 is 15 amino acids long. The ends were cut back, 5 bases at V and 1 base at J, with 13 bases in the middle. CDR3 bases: TGTGCCAGCAGCAAAGGCTTACACGGCACAGATACGCAGTATTTT. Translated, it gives CASSKGLHGTDTQYF.

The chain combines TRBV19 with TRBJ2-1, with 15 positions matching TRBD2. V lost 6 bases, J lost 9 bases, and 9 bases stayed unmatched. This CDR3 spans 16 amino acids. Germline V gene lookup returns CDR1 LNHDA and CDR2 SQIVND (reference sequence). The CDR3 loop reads CASRAGTSGRTTEQFF. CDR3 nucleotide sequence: TGTGCCAGTAGGGCCGGGACTAGCGGGAGGACTACTGAGCAGTTCTTC. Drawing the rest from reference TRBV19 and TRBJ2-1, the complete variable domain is DGGITQSPKYLFRKEGQNVTLSCEQNLNHDAMYWYRQDPGQGLRLIYYSQIVNDFQKGDIAEGYSVSREKKESFPLTVTSAQKNPTAFYLCASRAGTSGRTTEQFFGPGTRLTVL.

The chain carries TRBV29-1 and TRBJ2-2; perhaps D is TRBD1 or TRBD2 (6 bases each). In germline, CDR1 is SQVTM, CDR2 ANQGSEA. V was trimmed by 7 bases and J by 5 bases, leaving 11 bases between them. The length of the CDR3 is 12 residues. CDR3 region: CSGRRGTGELFF. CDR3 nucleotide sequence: TGCAGCGGTAGGAGGGGGACCGGGGAGCTGTTTTTT.

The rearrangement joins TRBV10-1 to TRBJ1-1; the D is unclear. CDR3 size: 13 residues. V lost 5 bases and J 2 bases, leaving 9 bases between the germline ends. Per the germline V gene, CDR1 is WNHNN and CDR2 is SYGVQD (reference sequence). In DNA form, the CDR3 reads TGCGCCAGCAGTAGGACGGAAAACACTGAAGCTTTCTTT. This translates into CASSRTENTEAFF.

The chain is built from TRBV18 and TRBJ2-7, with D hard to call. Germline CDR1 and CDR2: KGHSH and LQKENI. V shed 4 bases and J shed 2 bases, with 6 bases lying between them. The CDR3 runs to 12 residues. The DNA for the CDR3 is TGTGCCAGCTCACTGATTACCTACGAGCAGTACTTC. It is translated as CASSLITYEQYF.

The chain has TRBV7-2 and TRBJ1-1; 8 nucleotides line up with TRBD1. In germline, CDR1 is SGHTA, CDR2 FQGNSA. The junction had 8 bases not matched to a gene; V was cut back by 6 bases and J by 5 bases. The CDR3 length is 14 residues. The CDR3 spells CASSPNRGDTEAFF. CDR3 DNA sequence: TGTGCCAGCAGTCCCAACAGGGGGGATACTGAAGCTTTCTTT.

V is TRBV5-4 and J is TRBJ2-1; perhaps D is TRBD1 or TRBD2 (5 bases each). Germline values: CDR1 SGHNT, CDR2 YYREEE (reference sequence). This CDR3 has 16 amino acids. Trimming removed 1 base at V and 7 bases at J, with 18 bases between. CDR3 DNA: TGTGCCAGCAGCTTGAAATCCGGGGCCTACATGAATGAGCAGTTCTTC. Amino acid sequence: CASSLKSGAYMNEQFF.

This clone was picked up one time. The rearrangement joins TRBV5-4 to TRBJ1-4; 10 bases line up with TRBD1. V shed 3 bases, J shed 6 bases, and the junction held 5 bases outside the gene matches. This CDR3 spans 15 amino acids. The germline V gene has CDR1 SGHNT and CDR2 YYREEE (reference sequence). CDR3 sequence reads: CASSSGTGAYEKLFF. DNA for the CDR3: TGTGCCAGCAGCTCCGGGACAGGGGCTTATGAAAAACTGTTTTTT.

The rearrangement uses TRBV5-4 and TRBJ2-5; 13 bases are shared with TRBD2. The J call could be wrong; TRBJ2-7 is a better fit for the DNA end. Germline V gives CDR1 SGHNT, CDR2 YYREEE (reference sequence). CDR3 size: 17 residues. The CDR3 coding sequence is TGTGCCAGCAGTCGTGGGACTAGCGGGAACGCGCTCTACGAGCAGTACTTC. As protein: CASSRGTSGNALYEQYF.

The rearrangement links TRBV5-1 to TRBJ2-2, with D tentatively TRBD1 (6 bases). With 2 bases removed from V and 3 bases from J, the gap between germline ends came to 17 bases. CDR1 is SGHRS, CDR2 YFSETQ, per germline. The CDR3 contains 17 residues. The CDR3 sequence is CASSLVPGAGDTGELFF. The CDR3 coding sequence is TGCGCCAGCAGCTTAGTTCCTGGGGCAGGGGACACCGGGGAGCTGTTTTTT.